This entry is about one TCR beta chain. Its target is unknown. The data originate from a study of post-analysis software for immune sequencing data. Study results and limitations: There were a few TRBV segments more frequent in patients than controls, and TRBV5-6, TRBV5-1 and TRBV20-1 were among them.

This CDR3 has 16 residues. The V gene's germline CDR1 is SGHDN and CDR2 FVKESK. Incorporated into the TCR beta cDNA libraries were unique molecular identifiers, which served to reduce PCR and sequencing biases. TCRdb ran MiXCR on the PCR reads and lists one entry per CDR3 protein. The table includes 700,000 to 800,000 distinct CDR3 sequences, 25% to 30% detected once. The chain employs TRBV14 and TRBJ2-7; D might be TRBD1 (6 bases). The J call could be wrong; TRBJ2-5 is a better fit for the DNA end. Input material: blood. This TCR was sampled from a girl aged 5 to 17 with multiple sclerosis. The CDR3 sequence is CASSLGQPFSGETQYF. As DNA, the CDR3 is TGTGCCAGCAGCCTTGGACAGCCCTTTTCAGGGGAGACCCAGTACTTC.